This is a list of T cell receptor beta chains from one sample in a study of control samples from healthy donors and cancer patients. Method: immunoSEQ multiplex PCR; TCRdb's copy keeps in-frame clones and lacks some. This sample has 150,000 to 200,000 clones, with about 86% found just once. Material for sequencing was blood. These receptors all stem from a woman between 25 and 40 years old in good health. The CDR3 runs from the conserved cysteine through the conserved F or W. Fields, in order: clone size, J gene, V gene, D gene, CDR3 protein, CDR3 DNA. The D gene is left open where the match is weak. Size values are once, few and many counts, or a class for expanded clones, and some rows have none.

- TRBJ1-4 TRBV5-4 TRBD1 CASSFTGTDEKLFF TGTGCCAGCAGCTTCACCGGGACAGATGAAAAACTGTTTTTT
- TRBJ2-5 TRBV20-1 - CSARRQETQYF TGCAGTGCTCGCCGACAAGAGACCCAGTACTTC
- TRBJ2-7 TRBV7-2 TRBD1 CASSPGTGAYEQYF TGTGCCAGCAGCCCGGGGACAGGGGCCTACGAGCAGTACTTC
- TRBJ2-5 TRBV11-2 TRBD2 CASRSRGGAGETQYF TGTGCCAGCAGATCCCGCGGGGGGGCGGGAGAGACCCAGTACTTC
- TRBJ2-2 TRBV6-5 - CASSPLTANTGELFF TGTGCCAGCAGTCCCCTGACAGCGAACACCGGGGAGCTGTTTTTT
- TRBJ1-3 TRBV7-8 TRBD1 CASSSGGTGGNTIYF TGTGCCAGCAGCTCCGGGGGGACAGGGGGAAACACCATATATTTT
- TRBJ2-5 TRBV4-2 TRBD2 CASSQASGRGETQYF TGTGCCAGCAGCCAAGCTAGCGGGAGGGGGGAGACCCAGTACTTC
- TRBJ2-1 TRBV5-1 TRBD2 CASSLGTSGRVEQFF TGCGCCAGCAGCTTAGGGACTAGCGGGAGAGTTGAGCAGTTCTTC
- TRBJ2-7 TRBV5-3 TRBD2 CARSLVLAGDPSYEQYF TGTGCCAGAAGCTTGGTGCTAGCGGGAGATCCTTCCTACGAGCAGTACTTC
- TRBJ2-7 TRBV5-1 TRBD1 CASSLNRVDRVFDMRGEQYF TGCGCCAGCAGCTTGAATCGGGTGGACAGGGTTTTCGACATGAGAGGCGAGCAGTACTTC
once TRBJ2-1 TRBV7-2 TRBD2 CASSLQLAGEQFF TGTGCCAGCAGCTTACAACTAGCGGGAGAGCAGTTCTTC
- TRBJ2-5 TRBV7-9 TRBD2 CASSLGGSGLETQYF TGTGCCAGCAGCTTAGGGGGTAGCGGGTTAGAGACCCAGTACTTC
- TRBJ2-5 TRBV4-1 - CASSQDWALSGSRVETQYF TGCGCCAGCAGCCAAGATTGGGCCCTCAGCGGGTCCCGAGTGGAGACCCAGTACTTC
few TRBJ2-3 TRBV29-1 - CSVDTANTQYF TGCAGCGTTGATACGGCTAATACGCAGTATTTT
- TRBJ2-1 TRBV5-4 - CASSLRGGKAYNEQFF TGTGCCAGCAGCTTGAGGGGGGGAAAAGCCTACAATGAGCAGTTCTTC
- TRBJ1-3 TRBV27 - CASSLSKPPGNTIYF TGTGCCAGCAGTTTATCGAAGCCGCCTGGAAACACCATATATTTT
- TRBJ1-2 TRBV30 - CAWQDSNYGYTF TGTGCCTGGCAGGACAGCAACTATGGCTACACCTTC
few TRBJ1-4 TRBV19 - CASSIARGLPVGEKLFF TGTGCCAGTAGTATAGCCAGGGGCCTACCCGTCGGCGAAAAACTGTTTTTT
- TRBJ1-2 TRBV5-1 - CASSLGEGLVYTF TGCGCCAGCAGCTTGGGGGAGGGACTGGTCTACACCTTC
- TRBJ2-2 TRBV28 - CASRTSLANTGELFF TGTGCCAGCAGAACGTCTCTAGCGAACACCGGGGAGCTGTTTTTT
- TRBJ1-3 TRBV25-1 - CASSGGDGSRSGNTIYF TGTGCCAGCAGTGGGGGGGACGGATCACGCTCTGGAAACACCATATATTTT
- TRBJ2-7 TRBV18 TRBD2 CASSPPVTSGRMSSYEQYF TGTGCCAGCTCACCACCGGTGACTAGCGGGAGGATGAGCTCCTACGAGCAGTACTTC
- TRBJ2-7 TRBV9 TRBD2 CASSVEPGGAYEQYF TGTGCCAGCAGCGTAGAACCGGGAGGCGCCTACGAGCAGTACTTC
- TRBJ1-2 TRBV15 - CATTAEQGFHGYTF TGTGCCACCACCGCAGAACAGGGATTCCATGGCTACACCTTC
- TRBJ2-5 TRBV10-3 TRBD2 CATAYGTGGPNPSETQYF TGTGCCACCGCCTACGGCACGGGAGGGCCGAATCCCAGCGAGACCCAGTACTTC
- TRBJ1-1 TRBV10-3 - CAISVMDSVEAFF TGTGCCATCAGTGTAATGGACAGTGTTGAAGCTTTCTTT